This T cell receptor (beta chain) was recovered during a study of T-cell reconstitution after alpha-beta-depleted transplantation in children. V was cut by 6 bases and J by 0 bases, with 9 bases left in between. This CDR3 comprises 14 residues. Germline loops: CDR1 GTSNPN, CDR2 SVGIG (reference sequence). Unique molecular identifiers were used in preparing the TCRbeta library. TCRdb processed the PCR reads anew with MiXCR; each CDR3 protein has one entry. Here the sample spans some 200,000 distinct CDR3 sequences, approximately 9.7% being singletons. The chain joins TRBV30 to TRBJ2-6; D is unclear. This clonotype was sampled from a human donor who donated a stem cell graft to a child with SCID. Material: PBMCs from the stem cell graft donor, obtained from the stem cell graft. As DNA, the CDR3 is TGTGCCTGTAACAAGTTCTCTGGGGCCAACGTCCTGACTTTC. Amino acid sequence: CACNKFSGANVLTF.